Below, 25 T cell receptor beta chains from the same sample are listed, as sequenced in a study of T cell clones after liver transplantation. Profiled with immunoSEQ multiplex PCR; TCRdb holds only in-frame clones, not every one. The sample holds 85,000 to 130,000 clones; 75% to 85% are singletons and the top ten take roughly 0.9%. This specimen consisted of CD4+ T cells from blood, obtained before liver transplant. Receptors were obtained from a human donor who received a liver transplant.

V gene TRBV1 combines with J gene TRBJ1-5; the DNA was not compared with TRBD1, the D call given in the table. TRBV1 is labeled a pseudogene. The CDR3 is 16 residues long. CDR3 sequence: CTSSLQQQYSNQPQHF. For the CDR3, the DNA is TGCACCAGCAGCCTTCAACAGCAGTATAGCAATCAGCCCCAGCATTTT.

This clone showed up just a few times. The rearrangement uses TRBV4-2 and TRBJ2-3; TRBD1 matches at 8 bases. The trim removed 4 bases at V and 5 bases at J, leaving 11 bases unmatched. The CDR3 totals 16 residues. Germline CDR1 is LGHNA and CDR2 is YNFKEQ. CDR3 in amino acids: CASSRVRQGAQDTQYF. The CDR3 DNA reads TGTGCCAGCAGCCGCGTAAGGCAGGGGGCGCAAGATACGCAGTATTTT.

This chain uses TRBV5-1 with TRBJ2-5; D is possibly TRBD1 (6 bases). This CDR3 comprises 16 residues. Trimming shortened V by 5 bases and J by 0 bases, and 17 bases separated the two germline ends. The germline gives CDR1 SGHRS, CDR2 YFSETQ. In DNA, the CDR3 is TGCGCCAGCAGATCCCGGGACACCTTGTACCAAGAGACCCAGTACTTC. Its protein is CASRSRDTLYQETQYF.

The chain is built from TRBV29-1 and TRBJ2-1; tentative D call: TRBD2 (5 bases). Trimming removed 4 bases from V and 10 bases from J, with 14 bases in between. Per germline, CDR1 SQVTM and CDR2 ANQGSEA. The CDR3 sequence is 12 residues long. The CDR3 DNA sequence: TGCAGCGTTGGCCAACTGGAGCGGGAGCAGTTCTTC. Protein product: CSVGQLEREQFF.

DNA of the CDR3: TGTGCCAGCAGCTTAGGGACAGGGTTAACGCTCTCTGGAAACACCATATATTTT. The encoded protein is CASSLGTGLTLSGNTIYF. The V call is TRBV7-2, the J call TRBJ1-3, with TRBD1 identical over 8 bases. Germline values: CDR1 SGHTA, CDR2 FQGNSA. CDR3 length: 18 amino acids. V dropped 1 base and J dropped 0; count of bases not matched to a gene: 8.

CDR3 sequence reads: CASSPSASGGRTQYF. In DNA, the CDR3 is TGTGCCAGCAGCCCTAGCGCTAGCGGGGGCCGGACCCAGTACTTC. The chain combines TRBV7-2 with TRBJ2-5, with TRBD2 identical over 10 bases. Trimming removed 5 bases from V and 7 bases from J; junction bases left unmatched: 10. CDR1 SGHTA and CDR2 FQGNSA come from the germline V gene. This CDR3 spans 15 amino acids.

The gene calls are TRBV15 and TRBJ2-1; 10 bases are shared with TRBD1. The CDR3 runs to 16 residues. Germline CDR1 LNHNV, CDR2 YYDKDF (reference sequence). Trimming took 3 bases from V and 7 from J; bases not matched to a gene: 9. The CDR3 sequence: CATSRLEGQGRNEQFF. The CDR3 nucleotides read TGTGCCACCAGCAGGCTGGAGGGACAGGGGCGAAATGAGCAGTTCTTC.

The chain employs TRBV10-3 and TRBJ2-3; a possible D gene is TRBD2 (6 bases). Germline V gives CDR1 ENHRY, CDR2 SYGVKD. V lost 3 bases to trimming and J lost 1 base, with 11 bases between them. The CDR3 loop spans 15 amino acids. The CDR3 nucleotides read TGTGCCATCAGTGATCAGAGCGGGCGCACAGATACGCAGTATTTT. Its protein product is CAISDQSGRTDTQYF.

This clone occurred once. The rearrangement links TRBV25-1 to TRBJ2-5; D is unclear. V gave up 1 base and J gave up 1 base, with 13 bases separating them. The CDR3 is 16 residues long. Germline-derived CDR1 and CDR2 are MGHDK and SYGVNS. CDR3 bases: TGTGCCAGCAGTGAATGGGTAGGGCAGACCCAAGAGACCCAGTACTTC. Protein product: CASSEWVGQTQETQYF.

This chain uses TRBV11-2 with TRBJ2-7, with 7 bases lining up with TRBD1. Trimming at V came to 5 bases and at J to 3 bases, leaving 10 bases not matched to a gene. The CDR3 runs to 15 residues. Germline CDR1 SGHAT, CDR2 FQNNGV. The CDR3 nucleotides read TGTGCCAGCAGCGCATCCCAGGGGGTCGGCTACGAGCAGTACTTC. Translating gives CASSASQGVGYEQYF.

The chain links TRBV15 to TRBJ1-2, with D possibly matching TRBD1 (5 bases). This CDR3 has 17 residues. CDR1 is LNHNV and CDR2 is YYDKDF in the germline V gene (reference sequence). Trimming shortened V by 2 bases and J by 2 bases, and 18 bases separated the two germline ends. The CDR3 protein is CATSRPPPAQANYGYTF. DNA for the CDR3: TGTGCCACCAGCAGACCGCCGCCGGCACAGGCAAACTATGGCTACACCTTC.

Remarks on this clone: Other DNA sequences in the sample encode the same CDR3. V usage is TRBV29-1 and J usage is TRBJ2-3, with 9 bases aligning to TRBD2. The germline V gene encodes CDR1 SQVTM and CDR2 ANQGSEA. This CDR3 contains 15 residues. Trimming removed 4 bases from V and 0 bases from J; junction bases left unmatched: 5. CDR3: CSVGLAGASTDTQYF. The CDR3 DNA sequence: TGCAGCGTTGGGTTAGCGGGGGCTAGCACAGATACGCAGTATTTT.

This CDR3 reads CASSSRDTYTYEQYF. In DNA, the CDR3 is TGTGCCAGCAGTAGTCGGGACACCTACACCTACGAGCAGTACTTC. The chain employs TRBV2 and TRBJ2-7, with D possibly matching TRBD1 (6 bases). Germline V gives CDR1 SNHLY, CDR2 FYNNEI. V was pared by 5 bases and J by 2 bases, with 16 bases between. This CDR3 is built from 15 residues.

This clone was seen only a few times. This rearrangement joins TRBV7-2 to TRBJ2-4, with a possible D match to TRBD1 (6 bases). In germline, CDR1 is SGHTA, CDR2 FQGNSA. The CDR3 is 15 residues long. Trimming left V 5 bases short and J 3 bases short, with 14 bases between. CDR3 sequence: CASSLRGQSKNIQYF. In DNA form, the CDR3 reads TGTGCCAGCAGCCTCCGCGGACAGAGCAAAAACATTCAGTACTTC.

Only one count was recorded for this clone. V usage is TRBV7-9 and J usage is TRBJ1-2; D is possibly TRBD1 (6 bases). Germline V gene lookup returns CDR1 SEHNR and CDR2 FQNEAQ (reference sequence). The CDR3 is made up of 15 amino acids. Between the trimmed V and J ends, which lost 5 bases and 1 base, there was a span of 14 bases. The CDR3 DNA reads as TGTGCCAGCAGCGGTGGACAGTTCGATAACTATGGCTACACCTTC. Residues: CASSGGQFDNYGYTF.

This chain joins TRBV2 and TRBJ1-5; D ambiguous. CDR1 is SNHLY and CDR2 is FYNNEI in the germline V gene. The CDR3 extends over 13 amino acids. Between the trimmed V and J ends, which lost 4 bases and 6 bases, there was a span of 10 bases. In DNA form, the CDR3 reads TGTGCCAGCAGTGCCCGGGAGGGTCAGCCCCAGCATTTT. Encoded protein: CASSAREGQPQHF.

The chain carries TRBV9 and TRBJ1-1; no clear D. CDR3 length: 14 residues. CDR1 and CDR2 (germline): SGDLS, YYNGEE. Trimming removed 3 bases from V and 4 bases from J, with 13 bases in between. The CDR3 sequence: CASSEASPGTEAFF. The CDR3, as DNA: TGTGCCAGCAGCGAGGCCTCCCCGGGCACTGAAGCTTTCTTT.

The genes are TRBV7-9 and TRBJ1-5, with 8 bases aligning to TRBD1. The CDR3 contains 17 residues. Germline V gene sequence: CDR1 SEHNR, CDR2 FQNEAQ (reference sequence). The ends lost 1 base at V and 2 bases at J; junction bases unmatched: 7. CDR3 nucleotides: TGTGCCAGCAGCTTAGGGGCAGGGGGCATGGGCAATCAGCCCCAGCATTTT. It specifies CASSLGAGGMGNQPQHF. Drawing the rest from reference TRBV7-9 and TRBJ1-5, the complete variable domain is DTGVSQNPRHKITKRGQNVTFRCDPISEHNRLYWYRQTLGQGPEFLTYFQNEAQLEKSRLLSDRFSAERPKGSFSTLEIQRTEQGDSAMYLCASSLGAGGMGNQPQHFGDGTRLSIL.

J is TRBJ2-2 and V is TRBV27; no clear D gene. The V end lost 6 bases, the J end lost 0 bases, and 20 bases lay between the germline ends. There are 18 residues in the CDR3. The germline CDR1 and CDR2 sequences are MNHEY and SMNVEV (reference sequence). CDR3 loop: CASSPSGLTKSNTGELFF. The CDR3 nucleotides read TGTGCCAGCAGCCCCTCCGGGCTGACGAAATCGAACACCGGGGAGCTGTTTTTT.

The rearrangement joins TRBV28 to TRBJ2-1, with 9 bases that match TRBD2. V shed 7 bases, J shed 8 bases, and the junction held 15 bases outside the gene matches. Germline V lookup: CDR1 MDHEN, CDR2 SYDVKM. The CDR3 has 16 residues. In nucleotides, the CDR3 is TGTGCCAGCACCACGAACGTACAGGCTAGCGGGGATGAGCAGTTCTTC. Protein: CASTTNVQASGDEQFF.

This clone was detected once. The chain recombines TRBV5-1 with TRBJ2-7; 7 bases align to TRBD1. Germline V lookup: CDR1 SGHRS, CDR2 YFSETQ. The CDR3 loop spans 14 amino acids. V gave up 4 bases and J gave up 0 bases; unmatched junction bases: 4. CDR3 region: CASSGGQSSYEQYF. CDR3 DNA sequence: TGCGCCAGCAGCGGGGGACAGAGCTCCTACGAGCAGTACTTC.

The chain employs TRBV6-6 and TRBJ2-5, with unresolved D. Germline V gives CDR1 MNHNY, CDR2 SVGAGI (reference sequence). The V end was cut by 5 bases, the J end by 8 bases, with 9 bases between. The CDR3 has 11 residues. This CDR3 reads CASSPSGTQYF. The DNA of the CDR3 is TGTGCCAGCAGTCCTTCGGGTACCCAGTACTTC.

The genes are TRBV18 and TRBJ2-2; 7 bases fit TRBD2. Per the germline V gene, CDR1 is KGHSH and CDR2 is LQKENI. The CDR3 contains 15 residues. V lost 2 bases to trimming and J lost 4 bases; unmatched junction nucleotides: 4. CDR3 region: CASSPEVAGTGELFF. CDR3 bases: TGTGCCAGCTCACCAGAGGTAGCGGGCACCGGGGAGCTGTTTTTT.

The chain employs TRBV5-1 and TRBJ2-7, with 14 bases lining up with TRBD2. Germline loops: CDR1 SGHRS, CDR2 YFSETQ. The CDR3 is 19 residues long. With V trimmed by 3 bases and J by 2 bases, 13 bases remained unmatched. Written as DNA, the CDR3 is TGCGCCAGCAGCTCTACCGGGACTAGCGGGAGTAGGACCACCTACGAGCAGTACTTC. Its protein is CASSSTGTSGSRTTYEQYF.

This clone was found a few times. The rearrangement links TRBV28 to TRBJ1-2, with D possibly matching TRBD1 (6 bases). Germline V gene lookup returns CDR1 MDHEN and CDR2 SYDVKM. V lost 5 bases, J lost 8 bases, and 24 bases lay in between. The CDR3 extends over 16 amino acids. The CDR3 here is CASSPPPGAIGLGYTF. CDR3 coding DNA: TGTGCCAGCAGTCCCCCGCCGGGGGCGATAGGCTTGGGCTACACCTTC.